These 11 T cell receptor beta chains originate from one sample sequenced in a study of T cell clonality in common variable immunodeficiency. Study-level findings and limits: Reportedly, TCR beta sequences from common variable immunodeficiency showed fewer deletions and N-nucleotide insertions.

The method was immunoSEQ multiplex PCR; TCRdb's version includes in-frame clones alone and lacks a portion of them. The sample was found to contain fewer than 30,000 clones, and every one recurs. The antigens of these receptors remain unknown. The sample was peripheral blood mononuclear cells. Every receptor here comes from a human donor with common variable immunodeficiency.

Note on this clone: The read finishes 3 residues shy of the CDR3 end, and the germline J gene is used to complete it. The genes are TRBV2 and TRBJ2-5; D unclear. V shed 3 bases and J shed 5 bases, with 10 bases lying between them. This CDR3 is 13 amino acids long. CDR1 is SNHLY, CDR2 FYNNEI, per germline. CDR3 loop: CASSDPPAETQYF. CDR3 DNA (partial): TGTGCCAGCAGTGACCCCCCCGCGGAGACC.

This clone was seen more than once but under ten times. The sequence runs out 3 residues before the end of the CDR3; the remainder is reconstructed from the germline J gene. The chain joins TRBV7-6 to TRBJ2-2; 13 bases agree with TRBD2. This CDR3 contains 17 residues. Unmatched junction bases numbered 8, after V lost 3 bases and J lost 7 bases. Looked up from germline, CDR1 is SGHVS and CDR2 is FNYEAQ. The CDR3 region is CASSFPGTSGTFGELFF. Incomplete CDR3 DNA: TGTGCCAGCAGCTTCCCCGGGACTAGCGGGACGTTCGGGGAG.

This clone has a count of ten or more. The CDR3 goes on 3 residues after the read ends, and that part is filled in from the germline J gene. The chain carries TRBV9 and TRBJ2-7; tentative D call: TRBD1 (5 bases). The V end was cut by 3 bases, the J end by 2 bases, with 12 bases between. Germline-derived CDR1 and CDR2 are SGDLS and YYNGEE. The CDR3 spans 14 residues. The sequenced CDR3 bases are TGTGCCAGCAGCGCTCGCGACAGCCCCTACGAG. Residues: CASSARDSPYE. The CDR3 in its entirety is CASSARDSPYEQYF.

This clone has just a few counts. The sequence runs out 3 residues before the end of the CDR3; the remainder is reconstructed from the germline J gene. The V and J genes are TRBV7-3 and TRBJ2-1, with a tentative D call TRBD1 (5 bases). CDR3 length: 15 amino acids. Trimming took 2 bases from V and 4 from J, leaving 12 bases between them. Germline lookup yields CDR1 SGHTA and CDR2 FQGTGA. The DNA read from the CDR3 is TGTGCCAGCAGCTTAGCTGCAGGGATATACAATGAG. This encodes CASSLAAGIYNE. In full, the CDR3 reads CASSLAAGIYNEQFF.

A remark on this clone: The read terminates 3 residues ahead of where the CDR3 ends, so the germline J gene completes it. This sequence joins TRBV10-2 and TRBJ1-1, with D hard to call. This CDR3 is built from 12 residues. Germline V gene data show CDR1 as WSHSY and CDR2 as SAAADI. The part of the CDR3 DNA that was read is TGCGCCAGCAGTCCCCAGATTGTCGAA. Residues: CASSPQIVE. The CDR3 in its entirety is CASSPQIVEAFF.

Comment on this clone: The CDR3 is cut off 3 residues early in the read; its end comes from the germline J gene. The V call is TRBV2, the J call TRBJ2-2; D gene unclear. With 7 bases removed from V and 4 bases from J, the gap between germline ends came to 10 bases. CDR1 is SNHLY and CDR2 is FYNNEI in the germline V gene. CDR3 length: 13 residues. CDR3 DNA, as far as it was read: TGTGCCAGCATCCCATTAGTCACCGGGGAG. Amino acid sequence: CASIPLVTGE. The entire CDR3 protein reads CASIPLVTGELFF.

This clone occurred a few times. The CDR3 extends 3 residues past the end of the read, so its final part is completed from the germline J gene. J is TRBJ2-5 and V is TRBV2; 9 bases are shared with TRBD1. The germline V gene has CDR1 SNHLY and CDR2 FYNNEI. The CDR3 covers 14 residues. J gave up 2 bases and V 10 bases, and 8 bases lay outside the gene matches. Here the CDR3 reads CATKTGGWQETQYF. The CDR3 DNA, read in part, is TGTGCCACCAAGACAGGGGGGTGGCAAGAGACC.

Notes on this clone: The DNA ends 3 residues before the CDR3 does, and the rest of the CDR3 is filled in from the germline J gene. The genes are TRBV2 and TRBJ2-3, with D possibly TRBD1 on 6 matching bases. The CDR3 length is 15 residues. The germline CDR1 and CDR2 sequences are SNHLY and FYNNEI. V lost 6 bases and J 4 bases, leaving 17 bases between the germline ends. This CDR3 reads CASSAQGLEADTQYF. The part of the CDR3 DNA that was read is TGTGCCAGCAGCGCACAGGGTTTAGAAGCAGATACG.

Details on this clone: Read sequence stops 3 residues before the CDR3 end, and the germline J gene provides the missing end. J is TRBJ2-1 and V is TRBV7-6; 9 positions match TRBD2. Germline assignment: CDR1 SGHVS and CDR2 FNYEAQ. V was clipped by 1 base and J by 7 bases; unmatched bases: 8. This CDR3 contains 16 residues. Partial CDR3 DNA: TGTGCCAGCAGCTTAGGGGGACTAGCAGGTCTGAATGAG. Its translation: CASSLGGLAGLNE. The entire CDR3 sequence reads CASSLGGLAGLNEQFF.

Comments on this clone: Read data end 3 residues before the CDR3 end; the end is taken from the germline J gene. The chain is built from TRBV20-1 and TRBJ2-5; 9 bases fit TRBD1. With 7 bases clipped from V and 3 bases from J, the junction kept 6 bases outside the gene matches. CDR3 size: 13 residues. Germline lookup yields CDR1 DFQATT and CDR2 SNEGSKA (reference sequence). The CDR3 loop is CSVLQGAEETQYF. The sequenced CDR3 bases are TGCAGTGTCTTACAGGGGGCTGAAGAGACC.

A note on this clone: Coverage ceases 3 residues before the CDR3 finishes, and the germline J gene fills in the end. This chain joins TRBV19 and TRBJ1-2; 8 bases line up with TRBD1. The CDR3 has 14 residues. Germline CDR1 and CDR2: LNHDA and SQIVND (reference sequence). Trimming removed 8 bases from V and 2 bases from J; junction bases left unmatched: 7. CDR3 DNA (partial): TGTGCCAGTCGCCGGGACAGGACGAACTATGGC. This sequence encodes CASRRDRTNYG. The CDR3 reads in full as CASRRDRTNYGYTF.